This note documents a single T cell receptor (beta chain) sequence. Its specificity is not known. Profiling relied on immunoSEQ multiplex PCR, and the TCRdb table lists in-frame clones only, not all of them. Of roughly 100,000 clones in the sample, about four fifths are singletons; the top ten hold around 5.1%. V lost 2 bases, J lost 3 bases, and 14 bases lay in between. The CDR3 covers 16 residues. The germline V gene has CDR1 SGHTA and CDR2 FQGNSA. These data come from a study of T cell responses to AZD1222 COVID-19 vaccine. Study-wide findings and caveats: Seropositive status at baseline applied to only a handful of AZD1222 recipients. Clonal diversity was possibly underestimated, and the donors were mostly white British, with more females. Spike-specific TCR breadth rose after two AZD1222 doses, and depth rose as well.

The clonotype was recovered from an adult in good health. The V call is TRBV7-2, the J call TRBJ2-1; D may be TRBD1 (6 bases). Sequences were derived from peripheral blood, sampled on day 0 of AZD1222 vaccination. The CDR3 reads CASSLLQGNIYNEQFF. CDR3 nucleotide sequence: TGTGCCAGCAGCTTATTACAGGGTAACATCTACAATGAGCAGTTCTTC.